This T cell receptor (beta chain) emerged from a study of Graves' ophthalmopathy and Graves' hyperthyroidism. CDR1 and CDR2 (germline): SGDLS, YYNGEE. Trimming removed 3 bases from V and 2 bases from J; junction bases left unmatched: 5. This CDR3 spans 16 amino acids. Amplified TCR beta CDR3 regions were obtained using RNA transcripts as template. Following a first-round RT-PCR that used HTBI primers, a second-round multiplex PCR was carried out. TCRdb independently ran MiXCR on the multiplex PCR reads; one entry per CDR3 protein. Among more than 300,000 distinct CDR3 sequences listed, about 17% were seen once. Absence of ophthalmopathy within 18 months of follow-up defined stable hyperthyroidism. Additional autoimmune diseases, uncontrolled infections, pregnancy or lactation disqualified patients. Physicians reached a diagnosis by relying on clinical symptoms, serum thyroxine, TRAb, thyroid ultrasound and orbital computed tomography.

This clonotype was seen many times. The V and J genes are TRBV9 and TRBJ1-5; TRBD1 aligns across 10 bases. What was sequenced was peripheral blood. The TCR comes from an adult woman with stable Graves' hyperthyroidism. DNA of the CDR3: TGTGCCAGCAGCGGCCCCGGGACAGGGGGCAATCAGCCCCAGCATTTT. This gives the protein CASSGPGTGGNQPQHF.